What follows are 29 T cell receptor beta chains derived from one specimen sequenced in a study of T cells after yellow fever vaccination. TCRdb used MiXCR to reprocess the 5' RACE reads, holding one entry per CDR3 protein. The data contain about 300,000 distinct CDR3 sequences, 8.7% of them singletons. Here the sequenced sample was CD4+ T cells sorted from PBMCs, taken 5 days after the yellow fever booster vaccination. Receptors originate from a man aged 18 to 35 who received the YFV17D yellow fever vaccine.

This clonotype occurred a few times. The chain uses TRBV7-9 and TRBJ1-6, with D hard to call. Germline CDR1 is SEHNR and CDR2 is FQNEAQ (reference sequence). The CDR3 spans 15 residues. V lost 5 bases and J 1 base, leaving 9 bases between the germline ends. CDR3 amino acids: CASSAPWSYNSPLHF. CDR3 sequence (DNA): TGTGCCAGCAGCGCCCCGTGGTCCTATAATTCACCCCTCCACTTT.

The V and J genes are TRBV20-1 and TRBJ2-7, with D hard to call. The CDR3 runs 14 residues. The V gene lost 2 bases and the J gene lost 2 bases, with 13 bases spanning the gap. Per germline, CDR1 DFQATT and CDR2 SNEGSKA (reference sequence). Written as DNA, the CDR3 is TGCAGTGCTAGAAAGTTCGCCCAAACCTACGAGCAGTACTTC. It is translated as CSARKFAQTYEQYF.

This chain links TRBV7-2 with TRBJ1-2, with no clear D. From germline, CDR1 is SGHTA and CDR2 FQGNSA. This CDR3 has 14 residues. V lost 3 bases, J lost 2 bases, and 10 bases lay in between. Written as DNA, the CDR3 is TGTGCCAGCAGCTTCGGACCGGCGAACTATGGCTACACCTTC. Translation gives CASSFGPANYGYTF.

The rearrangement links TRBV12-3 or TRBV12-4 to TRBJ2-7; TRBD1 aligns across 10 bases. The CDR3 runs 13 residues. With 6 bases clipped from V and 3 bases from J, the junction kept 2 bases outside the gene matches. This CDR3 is CASSGTGDYEQYF. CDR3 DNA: TGTGCCAGCAGCGGGACAGGGGACTACGAGCAGTACTTC.

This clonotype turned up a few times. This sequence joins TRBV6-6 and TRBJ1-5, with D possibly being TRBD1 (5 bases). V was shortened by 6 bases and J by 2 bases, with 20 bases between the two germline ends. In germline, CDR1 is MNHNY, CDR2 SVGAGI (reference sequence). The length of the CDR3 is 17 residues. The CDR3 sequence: CASSPFRGRVGNQPQHF. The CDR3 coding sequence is TGTGCCAGCAGCCCCTTTAGGGGCAGGGTTGGCAATCAGCCCCAGCATTTT.

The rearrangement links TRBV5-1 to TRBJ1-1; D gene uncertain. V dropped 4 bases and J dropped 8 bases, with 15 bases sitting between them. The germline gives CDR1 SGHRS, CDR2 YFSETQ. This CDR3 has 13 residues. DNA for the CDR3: TGCGCCAGCAGCCAACTGGACGGCGCCGAAGCTTTCTTT. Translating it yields CASSQLDGAEAFF.

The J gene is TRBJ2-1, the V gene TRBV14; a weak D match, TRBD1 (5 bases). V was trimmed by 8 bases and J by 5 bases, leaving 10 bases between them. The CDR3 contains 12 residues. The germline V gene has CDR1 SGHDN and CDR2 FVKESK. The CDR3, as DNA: TGTGCCAGCGGAAACAGGAACAATGAGCAGTTCTTC. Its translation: CASGNRNNEQFF.

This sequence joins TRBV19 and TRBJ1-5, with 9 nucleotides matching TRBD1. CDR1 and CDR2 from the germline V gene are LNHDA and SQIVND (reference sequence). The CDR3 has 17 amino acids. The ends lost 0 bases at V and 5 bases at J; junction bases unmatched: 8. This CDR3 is CASSIDLWGTGYQPQHF. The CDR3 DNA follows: TGTGCCAGTAGTATAGATCTATGGGGGACAGGGTATCAGCCCCAGCATTTT. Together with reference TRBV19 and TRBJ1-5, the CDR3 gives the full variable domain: DGGITQSPKYLFRKEGQNVTLSCEQNLNHDAMYWYRQDPGQGLRLIYYSQIVNDFQKGDIAEGYSVSREKKESFPLTVTSAQKNPTAFYLCASSIDLWGTGYQPQHFGDGTRLSIL.

CDR3 amino acids: CASSLDASGHNEQFF. CDR3 DNA sequence: TGTGCCAGCAGCTTAGATGCTAGCGGGCACAATGAGCAGTTCTTC. This rearrangement joins TRBV7-2 to TRBJ2-1; TRBD2 aligns across 8 bases. V lost 1 base, J lost 5 bases, and 4 bases stayed unmatched. This CDR3 contains 15 residues. Per the germline V gene, CDR1 is SGHTA and CDR2 is FQGNSA.

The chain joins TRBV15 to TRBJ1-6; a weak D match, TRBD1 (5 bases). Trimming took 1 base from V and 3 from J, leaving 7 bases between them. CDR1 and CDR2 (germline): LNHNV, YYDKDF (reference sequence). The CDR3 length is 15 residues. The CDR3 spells CATSRADSYNSPLHF. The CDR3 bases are TGTGCCACCAGCAGAGCCGACAGCTATAATTCACCCCTCCACTTT.

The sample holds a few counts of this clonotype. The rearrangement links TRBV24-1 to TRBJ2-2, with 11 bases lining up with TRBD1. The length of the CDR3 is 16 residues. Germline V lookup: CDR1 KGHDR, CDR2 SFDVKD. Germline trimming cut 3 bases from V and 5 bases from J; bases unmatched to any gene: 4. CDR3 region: CATSDADRGRTGELFF. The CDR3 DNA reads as TGTGCCACCAGTGATGCGGACAGGGGGCGAACCGGGGAGCTGTTTTTT.

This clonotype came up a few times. Here the CDR3 DNA reads TGTGCCAGCAGCCGGAGGACAGGGGGATTGAACACTGAAGCTTTCTTT. It yields the protein CASSRRTGGLNTEAFF. This chain links TRBV13 with TRBJ1-1, with 10 nucleotides matching TRBD1. This CDR3 is built from 16 residues. Germline V gives CDR1 PRHDT, CDR2 FYEKMQ (reference sequence). Trimming at V came to 5 bases and at J to 0 bases, leaving 6 bases not matched to a gene.

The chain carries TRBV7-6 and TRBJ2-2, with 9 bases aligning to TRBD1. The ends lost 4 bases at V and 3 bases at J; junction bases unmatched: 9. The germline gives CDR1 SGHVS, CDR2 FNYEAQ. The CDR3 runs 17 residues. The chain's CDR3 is CASSSRDREEYTGELFF. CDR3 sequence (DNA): TGTGCCAGCAGCTCCCGGGACAGGGAAGAGTACACCGGGGAGCTGTTTTTT.

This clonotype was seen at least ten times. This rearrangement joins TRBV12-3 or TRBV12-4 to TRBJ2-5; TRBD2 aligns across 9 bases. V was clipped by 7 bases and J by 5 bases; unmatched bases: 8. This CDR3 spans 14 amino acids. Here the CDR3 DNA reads TGTGCCAGCACCCGCGGGGGGGGTTTGGAGACCCAGTACTTC. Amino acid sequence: CASTRGGGLETQYF.

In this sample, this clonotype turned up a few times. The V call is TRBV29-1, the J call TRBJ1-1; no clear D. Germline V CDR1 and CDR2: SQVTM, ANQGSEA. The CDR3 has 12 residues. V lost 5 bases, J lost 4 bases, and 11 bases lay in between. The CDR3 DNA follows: TGCAGCGTTAGGAAAGAGGGCACTGAAGCTTTCTTT. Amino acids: CSVRKEGTEAFF.

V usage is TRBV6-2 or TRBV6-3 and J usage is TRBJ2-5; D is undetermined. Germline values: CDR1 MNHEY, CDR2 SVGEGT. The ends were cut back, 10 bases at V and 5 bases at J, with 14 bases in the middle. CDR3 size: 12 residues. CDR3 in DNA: TGTGCCACCCACGATACACGGGAGACCCAGTACTTC. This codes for CATHDTRETQYF.

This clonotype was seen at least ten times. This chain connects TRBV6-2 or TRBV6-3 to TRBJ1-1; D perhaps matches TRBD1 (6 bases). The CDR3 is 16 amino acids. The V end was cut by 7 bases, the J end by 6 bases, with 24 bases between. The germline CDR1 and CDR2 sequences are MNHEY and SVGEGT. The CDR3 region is CASTTARGLGTPEAFF. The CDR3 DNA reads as TGTGCCAGCACCACCGCGCGGGGGCTGGGAACCCCTGAAGCTTTCTTT.

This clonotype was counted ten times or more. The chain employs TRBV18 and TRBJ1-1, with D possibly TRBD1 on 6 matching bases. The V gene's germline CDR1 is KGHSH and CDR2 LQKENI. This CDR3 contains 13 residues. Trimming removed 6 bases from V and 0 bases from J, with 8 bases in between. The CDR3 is CASSTGLNTEAFF. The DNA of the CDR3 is TGTGCCAGCTCTACAGGGCTGAACACTGAAGCTTTCTTT.

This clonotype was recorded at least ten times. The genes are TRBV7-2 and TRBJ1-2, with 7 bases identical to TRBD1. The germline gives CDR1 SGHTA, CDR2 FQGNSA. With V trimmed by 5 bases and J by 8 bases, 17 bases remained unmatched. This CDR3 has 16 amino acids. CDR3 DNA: TGTGCCAGCAGCCGAGAATTTAGACAGGGAGGAAGCGGCTACACCTTC. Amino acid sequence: CASSREFRQGGSGYTF.

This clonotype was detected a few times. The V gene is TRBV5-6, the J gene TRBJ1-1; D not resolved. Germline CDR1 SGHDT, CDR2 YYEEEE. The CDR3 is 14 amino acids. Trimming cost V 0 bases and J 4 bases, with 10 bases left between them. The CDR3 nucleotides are TGTGCCAGCAGCTTGGTTCCCACGGGCACTGAAGCTTTCTTT. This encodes CASSLVPTGTEAFF.

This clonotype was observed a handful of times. CDR3 amino acids: CAISPTSGGAGEQFF. In nucleotides, the CDR3 is TGTGCCATCAGCCCGACTAGCGGGGGGGCCGGTGAGCAGTTCTTC. The V gene is TRBV10-3, the J gene TRBJ2-1; 14 bases match TRBD2. V shed 6 bases, J shed 9 bases, and the junction held 7 bases outside the gene matches. The CDR3 has 15 amino acids. Germline loops: CDR1 ENHRY, CDR2 SYGVKD.

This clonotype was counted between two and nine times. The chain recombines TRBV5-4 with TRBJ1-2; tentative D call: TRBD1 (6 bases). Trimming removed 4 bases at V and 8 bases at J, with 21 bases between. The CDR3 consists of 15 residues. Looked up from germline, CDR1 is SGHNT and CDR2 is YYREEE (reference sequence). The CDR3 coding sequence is TGTGCCAGCAGCCCGGAAGGTGACAGGATATTGGGCTACACCTTC. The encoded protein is CASSPEGDRILGYTF.

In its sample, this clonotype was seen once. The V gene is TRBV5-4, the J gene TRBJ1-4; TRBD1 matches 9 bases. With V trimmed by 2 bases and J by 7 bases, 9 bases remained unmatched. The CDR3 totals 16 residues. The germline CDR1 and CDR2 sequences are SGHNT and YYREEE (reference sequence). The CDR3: CASSLGQQGAGEKLFF. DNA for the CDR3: TGTGCCAGCAGCTTAGGACAACAGGGGGCGGGTGAAAAACTGTTTTTT.

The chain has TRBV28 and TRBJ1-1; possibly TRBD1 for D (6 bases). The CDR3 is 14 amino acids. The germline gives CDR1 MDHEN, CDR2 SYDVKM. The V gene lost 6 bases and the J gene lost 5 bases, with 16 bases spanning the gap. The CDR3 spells CASRQGGRSTEAFF. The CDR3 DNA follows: TGTGCCAGCAGACAAGGGGGGAGGAGTACTGAAGCTTTCTTT.

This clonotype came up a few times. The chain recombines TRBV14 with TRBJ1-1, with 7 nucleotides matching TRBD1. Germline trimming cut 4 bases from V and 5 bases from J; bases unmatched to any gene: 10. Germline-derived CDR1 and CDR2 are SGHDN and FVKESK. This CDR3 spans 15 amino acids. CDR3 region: CASSRRGGPGTEAFF. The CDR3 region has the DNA TGTGCCAGCAGCCGGAGAGGGGGCCCCGGGACTGAAGCTTTCTTT. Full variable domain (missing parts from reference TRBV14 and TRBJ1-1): EAGVTQFPSHSVIEKGQTVTLRCDPISGHDNLYWYRRVMGKEIKFLLHFVKESKQDESGMPNNRFLAERTGGTYSTLKVQPAELEDSGVYFCASSRRGGPGTEAFFGQGTRLTVV.

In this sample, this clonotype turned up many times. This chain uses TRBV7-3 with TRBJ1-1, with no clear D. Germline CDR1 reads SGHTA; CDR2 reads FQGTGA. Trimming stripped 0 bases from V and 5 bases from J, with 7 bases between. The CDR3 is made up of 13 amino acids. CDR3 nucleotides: TGTGCCAGCAGCTTAACGGGGAAGACTGAAGCTTTCTTT. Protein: CASSLTGKTEAFF. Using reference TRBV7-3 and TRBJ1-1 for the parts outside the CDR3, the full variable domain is GAGVSQTPSNKVTEKGKYVELRCDPISGHTALYWYRQSLGQGPEFLIYFQGTGAADDSGLPNDRFFAVRPEGSVSTLKIQRTERGDSAVYLCASSLTGKTEAFFGQGTRLTVV.

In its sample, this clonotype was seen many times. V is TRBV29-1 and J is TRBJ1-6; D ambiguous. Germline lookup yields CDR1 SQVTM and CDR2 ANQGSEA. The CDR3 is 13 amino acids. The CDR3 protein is CACGHSYNSPLHF. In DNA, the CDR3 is TGCGCTTGTGGGCACTCCTATAATTCACCCCTCCACTTT.

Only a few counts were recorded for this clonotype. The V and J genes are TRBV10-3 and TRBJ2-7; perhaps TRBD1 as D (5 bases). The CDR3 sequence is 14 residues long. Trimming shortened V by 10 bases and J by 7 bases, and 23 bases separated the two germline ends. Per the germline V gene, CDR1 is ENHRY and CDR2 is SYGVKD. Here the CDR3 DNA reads TGTGCCAGGTTAGGGCAAGTTTCAGGGTGGGAGCAGTACTTC. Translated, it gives CARLGQVSGWEQYF.

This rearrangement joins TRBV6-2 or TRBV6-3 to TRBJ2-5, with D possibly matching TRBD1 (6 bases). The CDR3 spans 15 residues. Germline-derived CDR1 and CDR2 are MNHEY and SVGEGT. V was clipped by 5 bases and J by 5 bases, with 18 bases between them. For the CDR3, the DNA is TGTGCCAGCAGTAGACAGGACATACGTGCGGAGACCCAGTACTTC. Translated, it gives CASSRQDIRAETQYF.